Described below is a single TCR beta chain sequence and its context. Its recognized antigen is unknown. No clone much larger than this one lies a single base away; base qualities are absent. TCRbeta CDR3 regions were amplified from genomic DNA using the immunoSEQ Assay, a bias-controlled multiplex PCR. The authors' pipeline ran thus. Within the assay, amplification of reference gene primers was used to estimate how many nucleated cells each sample contained. Sequence reads were collapsed and filtered to measure the absolute abundance of every unique TCRbeta CDR3 rearrangement. For each sample, productive Simpson clonality was calculated as the square root of Simpson's diversity index over productive rearrangements. In its TCRdb copy, this immuneACCESS table keeps in-frame sequences only and misses some clones. Where compared with another copy, unresolved V genes explain less than half of these, and the others have no known cause. That table is the source of V, J and clone size, and D and trimming were worked out from the DNA. Counted in this sample were 55,000 to 70,000 clones; about 90% of them appeared once. The top ten constitute roughly 23% of the sample.

The CDR3 runs 11 residues from the cysteine to the phenylalanine. The retained sequence is limited to the CDR3, 33 bases, with the frame set at the first base. The germline V gene provides CDR1 WSHSY and CDR2 SAAADI. V drops 3 bases and J drops 7 bases, leaving 3 bases in between. Collaborating institutions collected whole blood in K2EDTA tubes following their own protocols. For TCRbeta analysis, collaborator samples were shipped as frozen whole blood, as isolated PBMCs, or as DNA extracted from either sample type. This sample was included in a study of blood T cell repertoires in COVID-19 (dated by TCRdb to about 2020). Turning to the overall study: Samples covering the acute and convalescent phases of COVID-19 were provided by collaborators in the United States, Italy and Spain. A de-identified subject ID, COVID-19 status, age in years and sex were almost always included in the sample metadata. A freely available public database, intended as a resource for researchers studying the immune response to SARS-CoV-2, is where the repertoires were released. The prospective study material was composed of cDNA or gDNA derived from T cells, B-cell-depleted T cells, or PBMCs. Deeply sampled blood TCRbeta repertoires from subjects exposed to, actively infected with, or recovered from COVID-19 were included in the dataset. HLA class I and class II types, where available, came from metadata supplied by the sample provider rather than from assay-based typing. Samples came from the ongoing ImmuneRACE study (first 160 participants) plus 1,254 subjects from 6 global collaborators.

Points the paper makes about the study in general: The quantity of clinical and demographic metadata differed by source and by participant and was supplied without curation.

The sequence links TRBV10-2 to TRBJ2-2, with the D gene call left open. Sequenced sample: peripheral blood. This TCR derives from a woman aged 45 to 65 with active or convalescent COVID-19. Here is the DNA: TGCGCCAGCAGTGACGGCGGGGAGCTGTTTTTT. Protein translation: CASSDGGELFF.